This T cell receptor (beta chain) was captured in a study of blood T cell repertoires in COVID-19. Turning to the study itself: Material from acute and convalescent COVID-19 was sourced from the United States, Italy and Spain. Sample material is recorded as cDNA or gDNA derived from T cells, B-cell-depleted T cells, or PBMCs.

Membership in each cohort depended on participant-reported clinical history. After removal of 3 bases from V and 7 bases from J, the junction contained 13 bases not matched to a gene. CDR3 length: 17 amino acids. Germline V CDR1 and CDR2: ENHRY, SYGVKD. Methods used by the authors: Reference gene primer amplification yielded estimated nucleated cell counts. Measured with immunoSEQ multiplex PCR; TCRdb has only the in-frame clones, and not every one. V and J calls and clone size are given by that table; D and trimming were obtained from the DNA. Of more than 300,000 clones listed, around 90% are singletons.

V usage is TRBV10-3 and J usage is TRBJ1-1, with 11 bases that match TRBD1. The TCR was taken from a woman aged 30 to 39 who had recovered from COVID-19. Sequencing was done on a sample of PBMCs or T cells enriched from blood (not recorded which). Here the CDR3 DNA reads TGTGCCATCAGTGACAGGGACAGGGGGAAGGCTCCGGGTGAAGCTTTCTTT. Encoded protein: CAISDRDRGKAPGEAFF.